This is a list of T cell receptor beta chains from one sample in a study of blood T cells in healthy people across ages. TCRdb reprocessed the 5' RACE reads via MiXCR and lists one record per CDR3 protein. The data show around 1.1 million distinct CDR3 sequences, around two fifths seen once. Sequenced: blood. The receptor set was obtained from a man younger than 35 in good health. CDR3s include the opening cysteine and the closing phenylalanine or tryptophan. The size of a clone is reported for some rows only, either as once, few or many, or as a class for expanded clones.

clone_size	v_call	cdr3_aa
.	TRBV29-1	CSGVSGNTIYF
few	TRBV4-3	CASSQDFGRAVYGYTF
.	TRBV7-3	CASSSGQGSEAFF
few	TRBV24-1	CATSDFQTASNQPQHF
.	TRBV7-7	CASSVGLAGGKFF
.	TRBV7-2	CASSLAGTDSYEQYF
.	TRBV20-1	CSAPGQGSGETQYF
many	TRBV3-1	CASSPGLWDGYTF
.	TRBV4-1	CASSQVPGQGNNEQFF
.	TRBV7-8	CASSLVSGVAFF
.	TRBV4-3	CASSQDGGTTNEAFF
.	TRBV30	CAWSAQGGDTQYF
.	TRBV2	CASSEARNRGNTEAFF
few	TRBV6-6	CASRGFASGHNEQFF
few	TRBV2	CASSSLRGQNGANVLTF
few	TRBV20-1	CSARDSLAGNPYEQYF
.	TRBV18	CASSPGQLLSGANVLTF
many	TRBV4-3	CASSQGSFSTDTQYF
.	TRBV7-2	CASSSPAEGPQRELFF
.	TRBV5-5	CASLRGGTNQETQYF
few	TRBV5-1	CASSLYWLDRSTDTQYF
.	TRBV12-3/TRBV12-4	CASSGGQGAAEAFF
many	TRBV5-1	CASSQDSGYNEQFF
.	TRBV28	CASSRLASNEQFF
few	TRBV14	CASSAHLADTQYF
.	TRBV28	CASRDGGQLQPQHF
.	TRBV10-3	CAISERGPDTDTQYF
.	TRBV20-1	CSASFMSGGAYSYNEQFF
.	TRBV27	CASSLIRDSNEKLFF
.	TRBV20-1	CSARTGTGGADTQYF
.	TRBV29-1	CSVDRRHTEAFF
.	TRBV29-1	CSVSKGTNTGELFF
.	TRBV6-6	CASSPLGESNQPQHF
.	TRBV7-9	CASGTGQSLHGYTF
few	TRBV27	CASTPTLTGYNEQFF
.	TRBV9	CASSVVGLAVNEQFF
.	TRBV4-2	CASSQEPGQHYEQYF
.	TRBV2	CASSETKGLAGNEQFF
.	TRBV6-2/TRBV6-3	CASSMTNTEAFF
.	TRBV5-1	CASFRDRGGTEAFF
few	TRBV12-3/TRBV12-4	CASRSLLYRGAREQYF
.	TRBV24-1	CASSGRDNNEQFF
few	TRBV29-1	CSVYQPQGEQFF
.	TRBV20-1	CSARDRGVSRGNQPQHF
.	TRBV6-6	CASSYTLGANYEQYF
.	TRBV6-2/TRBV6-3	CASSSGTSVGIEQYF
.	TRBV7-3	CASSLLQGWGNEQYF
.	TRBV11-2	CASSLERRAKPLHF
.	TRBV27	CASSLRGRFWQDTQYF
.	TRBV4-1	CASSQGDSSDTQYF
.	TRBV3-1	CASSQGDAGAYGYTF
.	TRBV10-3	CAISESELGGEAFF
few	TRBV7-9	CASRETLTGTFGGYTF
.	TRBV6-4	CASSTGKDSTDTQYF
.	TRBV27	CASSPVGNSVYNEQFF